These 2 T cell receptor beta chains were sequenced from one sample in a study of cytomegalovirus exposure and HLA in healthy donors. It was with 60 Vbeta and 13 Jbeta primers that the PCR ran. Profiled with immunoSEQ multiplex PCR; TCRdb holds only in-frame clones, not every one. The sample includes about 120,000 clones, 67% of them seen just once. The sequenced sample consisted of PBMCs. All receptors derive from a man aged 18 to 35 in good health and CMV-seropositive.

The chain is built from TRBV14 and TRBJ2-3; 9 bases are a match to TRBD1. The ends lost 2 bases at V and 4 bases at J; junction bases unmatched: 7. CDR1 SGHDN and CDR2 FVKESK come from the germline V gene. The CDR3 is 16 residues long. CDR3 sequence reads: CASSQRTGVVADTQYF. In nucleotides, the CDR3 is TGTGCCAGCAGCCAACGGACAGGGGTTGTAGCAGATACGCAGTATTTT.

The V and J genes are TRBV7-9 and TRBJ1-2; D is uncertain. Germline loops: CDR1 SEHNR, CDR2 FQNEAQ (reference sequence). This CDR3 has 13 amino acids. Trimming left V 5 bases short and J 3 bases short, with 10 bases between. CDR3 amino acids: CASSPPVYYGYTF. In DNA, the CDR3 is TGTGCCAGCAGCCCCCCGGTGTACTATGGCTACACCTTC.